This is a list of T cell receptor beta chains from one sample in a study of blood T cell repertoires in COVID-19. TCRdb keeps only in-frame clones here, not all; method: immunoSEQ multiplex PCR. The data show over 150,000 clones, about nine tenths seen once. The sample was PBMCs or T cells enriched from blood (not recorded which). The receptors come from a woman in her late teens or twenties who had recovered from COVID-19. The CDR3 runs from the conserved cysteine through the conserved F or W. A D gene is named only where the DNA matches it firmly. Size tells how often a clone was seen (once, few, many) or the class of an expanded clone, and some rows leave it out.

j_call,d_call,clone_size,v_call,cdr3_nt,cdr3_aa
TRBJ1-1,TRBD1,-,TRBV25-1,TGTGCCAGCAGTGAATGGGGCAGGGGGAGCCCTGAAGCTTTCTTT,CASSEWGRGSPEAFF
TRBJ1-5,-,-,TRBV28,TGTGCCAGCAGTCCCCCCCGAGGGCCCCAGCATTTT,CASSPPRGPQHF
TRBJ1-1,TRBD1,-,TRBV2,TGTGCCAGCCTCGGCAGGGGGGTGACTGAAGCTTTCTTT,CASLGRGVTEAFF
TRBJ2-7,-,once,TRBV2,TGTGCCAGCCGCGGGCTAACCTACGAGCAGTACTTC,CASRGLTYEQYF
TRBJ2-1,TRBD2,-,TRBV5-1,TGCGCCAGCAGCTTAAGCGGGATCGGGTACAATGAGCAGTTCTTC,CASSLSGIGYNEQFF
TRBJ2-1,TRBD1,-,TRBV11-3,TGTGCCAGCAGCTTGGAGACAGGGTCAAGGAATGAGCAGTTCTTC,CASSLETGSRNEQFF
TRBJ1-5,-,-,TRBV28,TGTGCCGGAACCCCAGGGAAAGATCAGCCCCAGCATTTT,CAGTPGKDQPQHF
TRBJ2-2,TRBD1,many,TRBV5-1,TGCGCCAGCAGCTTGGGGACAGGGAACACCGGGGAGCTGTTTTTT,CASSLGTGNTGELFF
TRBJ2-7,-,once,TRBV28,TGTGCCAGCAGCCCTGACAGCTACGAGCAGTACTTC,CASSPDSYEQYF
TRBJ1-1,-,few,TRBV19,-,CASSTGHLRLISTEAFF
TRBJ2-1,TRBD2,-,TRBV9,TGTGCCAGCAGCGTAGATGGGGGGGGTTTGTCCTACAATGAGCAGTTCTTC,CASSVDGGGLSYNEQFF
TRBJ1-2,TRBD1,-,TRBV30,TGTGCCTGGAGTCCCCGGGACAGTAGTGGCTACACCTTC,CAWSPRDSSGYTF
TRBJ2-5,TRBD2,-,TRBV28,TGTGCCAGCAGCTATCAAATTAGCGGGGGACAAGAGACCCAGTACTTC,CASSYQISGGQETQYF
TRBJ1-5,-,-,TRBV9,TGTGCCAGCAGCCGGGAGGGGACGGGCAATCAGCCCCAGCATTTT,CASSREGTGNQPQHF
TRBJ2-7,TRBD2,-,TRBV28,TGTGCCAGCAGTTTACCGCGGGAGGCCTACGAGCAGTACTTC,CASSLPREAYEQYF
TRBJ1-2,-,-,TRBV5-1,TGCGCCAGCAGCCCTGCGGCTAACTATGGCTACACCTTC,CASSPAANYGYTF
TRBJ1-1,-,-,TRBV27,TGTGCCAGCAGTGGTACCGGGGGTTACACTGAAGCTTTCTTT,CASSGTGGYTEAFF
TRBJ2-7,-,-,TRBV13,TGTGCCAGCAGCGGGGGGCCCCCCGGGGGGTCTACCTACGAGCAGTACTTC,CASSGGPPGGSTYEQYF
TRBJ2-3,TRBD2,-,TRBV19,TGTGCCAGTAAACTAGCGGGAGCGGCAGATACGCAGTATTTT,CASKLAGAADTQYF
TRBJ2-7,-,few,TRBV7-2,TGTGCCAGCAGCGCAGTCCGGGGTTACGAGCAGTACTTC,CASSAVRGYEQYF
TRBJ2-7,-,-,TRBV6-5,TGTGCCACCGCGGTGGTCGCGGGTCGCGAGCAGTACTTC,CATAVVAGREQYF
TRBJ1-6,-,-,TRBV18,TGTGCCAGCTCAGGCCAGGGTGGCAATTCACCCCTCCACTTT,CASSGQGGNSPLHF
TRBJ1-1,TRBD1,-,TRBV5-1,TGCGCCAGCAGCTTAGACAGGGGGATTTCAGAAGCTTTCTTT,CASSLDRGISEAFF
TRBJ2-7,-,-,TRBV6-1,TGTGCCAGCAGTGAGGCCAGGGGTCACGAGCAGTACTTC,CASSEARGHEQYF
TRBJ1-2,TRBD1,once,TRBV7-2,TGTGCCAGCAGCTTTCAGGCAGTAACGCAGGGGGCTGGTGGCTACACCTTC,CASSFQAVTQGAGGYTF
TRBJ1-3,-,-,TRBV7-9,TGTGCCAGCAGCCTTGGAAACACCATATATTTT,CASSLGNTIYF
TRBJ1-1,-,few,TRBV27,TGTGCCAGCAGTTTTCCGGGAAACACTGAAGCTTTCTTT,CASSFPGNTEAFF
TRBJ2-7,-,-,TRBV20-1,TGCAGTGCCCTCCGCTCCTACGAGCAGTACTTC,CSALRSYEQYF
TRBJ2-7,-,-,TRBV19,TGTGCCAGTAGACCTGAGGCGGGGTCCTACGAGCAGTACTTC,CASRPEAGSYEQYF
TRBJ2-2,TRBD1,few,TRBV2,TGTGCCAGCAGTGAAAAGTCCGGGACAGGGCCCGGGGAGCTGTTTTTT,CASSEKSGTGPGELFF
TRBJ1-3,-,once,TRBV9,TGTGCCAGCAGTGGGAGGGACCCACTCTCTGGAAACACCATATATTTT,CASSGRDPLSGNTIYF
TRBJ2-3,TRBD1,once,TRBV5-1,TGCGCCAGCAGCCCGGGACAGGGGGTAAAGGTGGATACGCAGTATTTT,CASSPGQGVKVDTQYF
TRBJ2-5,TRBD2,-,TRBV7-8,TGTGCCAGCAGCTTAAATTTAGGACTAGCGGGACAAGAGACCCAGTACTTC,CASSLNLGLAGQETQYF
TRBJ2-7,TRBD2,-,TRBV28,TGTGCCAGCAGGGGGGAGCGGGAGCTATACGAGCAGTACTTC,CASRGERELYEQYF
TRBJ1-4,TRBD1,-,TRBV9,TGTGCCAGCAGCGTAGGGGGACAGGGAGATGAAAAACTGTTTTTT,CASSVGGQGDEKLFF
TRBJ1-5,-,-,TRBV28,TGTGCCAGCAGTTTAAATTCCGGCATAGGGGTCAATCAGCCCCAGCATTTT,CASSLNSGIGVNQPQHF
TRBJ1-6,TRBD1,-,TRBV5-1,TGCGCCAGCAGCTCGGAAGGACAGGATAATTCACCCCTCCACTTT,CASSSEGQDNSPLHF